This TCR beta chain was found in a study of human T cells and chemical hapten exposure. Overall study: Patients, predominantly female, presented with alopecia areata, totalis or universalis. Study-wide results and caveats: TCRs at high frequency, those above 1 in 1000, did not change with DPC sensitization.

Time point reported: patch test 2, 6 weeks after DPC sensitization. Treatment described: therapeutic diphenylcyclopropenone sensitization with weekly scalp DPC. The study drew its donors from alopecia patients who were 18 to 70 years old and suitable for DPC. Trimming pared 0 bases from V and 5 bases from J, leaving 7 bases between. The V gene's germline CDR1 is LGHDT and CDR2 YNNKEL (reference sequence). The length of the CDR3 is 14 residues. In regard to this clonotype: Its matching antigen is unknown.

Library preparation tagged each individual cDNA molecule with a unique molecular identifier. TCRdb processed the RACE reads anew with MiXCR; each CDR3 protein has one entry. Among hundreds of thousands of distinct CDR3 sequences listed, over 6% were seen once. The receptor comes from a woman between 18 and 30 years old with alopecia areata. Some clones in this sample may be carry-over from other donors' samples. The sequencing used whole blood, collected in connection with sensitization to the hapten diphenylcyclopropenone (DPC). The chain employs TRBV3-1 and TRBJ2-2, with unresolved D. DNA for the CDR3: TGTGCCAGCAGCCAAGATTGGGGTACCGGGGAGCTGTTTTTT. Amino acid sequence: CASSQDWGTGELFF.